This passage covers 32 T cell receptor beta chains from one sample sequenced in a study of CD8 T cells in Susac syndrome. It was with random hexamers that roughly 0.45 to 1 ug RNA was reverse transcribed. One entry per CDR3 protein, called by TCRdb with MiXCR from the immunoSEQ multiplex PCR reads. Of 180,000 or so distinct CDR3 sequences in the sample, 85% to 95% are singletons; the top ten hold around 0.093%. The sample comprised CD4+ T cells from PBMCs. The receptors derive from a human donor in good health.

This clonotype has only one observation. The chain links TRBV18 to TRBJ2-3; D tentatively reads TRBD1 or TRBD2 (7 bases each). Germline V gene lookup returns CDR1 KGHSH and CDR2 LQKENI. The CDR3 has 15 amino acids. V lost 1 base and J 3 bases, leaving 11 bases between the germline ends. The CDR3 sequence is CASSPRQGGTDTQYF. The CDR3 DNA follows: TGTGCCAGCTCACCACGACAGGGAGGGACAGATACGCAGTATTTT. The full variable domain, rest sourced from reference TRBV18 and TRBJ2-3, is NAGVMQNPRHLVRRRGQEARLRCSPMKGHSHVYWYRQLPEEGLKFMVYLQKENIIDESGMPKERFSAEFPKEGPSILRIQQVVRGDSAAYFCASSPRQGGTDTQYFGPGTRLTVL.

This clonotype was counted a single time. The V call is TRBV4-1, the J call TRBJ2-1, with TRBD1 matching over 8 bases. Per germline, CDR1 MGHRA and CDR2 YSYEKL. V shed 2 bases, J shed 3 bases, and the junction held 6 bases outside the gene matches. This CDR3 comprises 16 residues. The CDR3 here is CASSQPPTGVYNEQFF. DNA for the CDR3: TGCGCCAGCAGCCAACCTCCGACAGGGGTCTACAATGAGCAGTTCTTC.

The count of this clonotype is one. The J gene is TRBJ1-5, the V gene TRBV12-2. TRBV12-2 is annotated as a pseudogene. CDR3 length: 13 residues. CDR3 region: CASRLIGCQPQHF. The CDR3 DNA follows: TGTGCAAGTCGCTTAATTGGTTGTCAGCCCCAGCATTTT.

This chain connects TRBV3-1 to TRBJ2-5; 7 bases match TRBD1. Germline assignment: CDR1 LGHDT and CDR2 YNNKEL (reference sequence). The CDR3 is made up of 12 amino acids. The V gene end was trimmed by 2 bases and the J gene end by 9 bases; junction bases not matched to a gene: 3. In nucleotides, the CDR3 is TGTGCCAGCAGCCAATCCCAGGGGGCCCAGTACTTC. Protein: CASSQSQGAQYF.

This clonotype appeared a few times. J is TRBJ1-5 and V is TRBV12-3 or TRBV12-4; D remains unclear. The CDR3 contains 13 residues. Trimming took 3 bases from V and 2 from J, leaving 5 bases between them. The CDR3 DNA reads TGTGCCAGCAGTTTGGCAGGCAATCAGCCCCAGCATTTT. Its translation: CASSLAGNQPQHF.

This rearrangement joins TRBV3-1 to TRBJ2-5; tentative D call: TRBD2 (5 bases). V lost 0 bases to trimming and J lost 2 bases, with 10 bases between them. The germline V gene encodes CDR1 LGHDT and CDR2 YNNKEL (reference sequence). There are 15 residues in the CDR3. CDR3 protein: CASSQDTGIQETQYF. The CDR3 region has the DNA TGTGCCAGCAGCCAAGATACCGGGATTCAAGAGACCCAGTACTTC.

The gene calls are TRBV20-1 and TRBJ2-1; 8 bases align to TRBD1. The CDR3 loop spans 17 amino acids. Trimming at V came to 1 base and at J to 3 bases, leaving 11 bases not matched to a gene. Germline assignment: CDR1 DFQATT and CDR2 SNEGSKA (reference sequence). For the CDR3, the DNA is TGCAGTGCTAGAGTCTCAGGGGGCCTTCTAGGCTACAATGAGCAGTTCTTC. Its translation: CSARVSGGLLGYNEQFF.

The V call is TRBV12-3 or TRBV12-4, the J call TRBJ2-1; D gene uncertain. Trimming removed 2 bases at V and 2 bases at J, with 7 bases between. The CDR3 covers 14 residues. Here the CDR3 reads CASSLTATYNEQFF. Here the CDR3 DNA reads TGTGCCAGCAGTTTAACAGCCACCTACAATGAGCAGTTCTTC.

This clonotype was counted between two and nine times. The chain is built from TRBV2 and TRBJ1-2, with D possibly being TRBD1 (5 bases). The CDR3 consists of 11 residues. The V and J ends lost 3 bases and 8 bases respectively, with 7 bases between them. Germline CDR1 SNHLY, CDR2 FYNNEI. The DNA for the CDR3 is TGTGCCAGCAGTGACCGGGGCGGCTACACCTTC. Translating gives CASSDRGGYTF.

The V call is TRBV7-2, the J call TRBJ2-3; D is unresolved. Germline V gives CDR1 SGHTA, CDR2 FQGNSA. The CDR3 contains 15 residues. Trimming left V 3 bases short and J 2 bases short, with 12 bases between. In DNA form, the CDR3 reads TGTGCCAGCAGCTTCGGCGGTACAATCACAGATACGCAGTATTTT. The encoded protein is CASSFGGTITDTQYF.

This clonotype was counted a single time. The chain couples TRBV18 to TRBJ1-2; D uncertain. The V and J ends lost 3 bases and 8 bases respectively, with 13 bases between them. Germline CDR1 KGHSH, CDR2 LQKENI. This CDR3 region has 13 residues. The CDR3 is CASSPSGFEGYTF. CDR3 nucleotide sequence: TGTGCCAGCTCACCTTCGGGGTTCGAAGGCTACACCTTC.

CDR3 sequence (DNA): TGCGCCAGCAGCTTCGGGCCGGTCACAGATACGCAGTATTTT. Protein sequence: CASSFGPVTDTQYF. V is TRBV5-1 and J is TRBJ2-3; D gene unclear. This CDR3 spans 14 amino acids. Trimming cost V 2 bases and J 2 bases, with 9 bases left between them. In germline, CDR1 is SGHRS, CDR2 YFSETQ.

The chain uses TRBV9 and TRBJ2-1; D gene ambiguous. From germline, CDR1 is SGDLS and CDR2 YYNGEE. CDR3 length: 15 amino acids. V lost 3 bases to trimming and J lost 2 bases, with 12 bases between them. CDR3 bases: TGTGCCAGCAGCGATAGCCGGCCCACCTACAATGAGCAGTTCTTC. It yields the protein CASSDSRPTYNEQFF. Full variable domain (outside the CDR3, taken from reference TRBV9 and TRBJ2-1): DSGVTQTPKHLITATGQRVTLRCSPRSGDLSVYWYQQSLDQGLQFLIQYYNGEERAKGNILERFSAQQFPDLHSELNLSSLELGDSALYFCASSDSRPTYNEQFFGPGTRLTVL.

This chain connects TRBV2 to TRBJ2-7, with a tentative D call TRBD1 (5 bases). The germline CDR1 and CDR2 sequences are SNHLY and FYNNEI. V was clipped by 6 bases and J by 3 bases, with 12 bases between them. This CDR3 spans 13 amino acids. In DNA, the CDR3 is TGTGCCAGCAGGGTGTCAGGGCACTACGAGCAGTACTTC. It yields the protein CASRVSGHYEQYF.

This chain uses TRBV28 with TRBJ1-5; D remains ambiguous. The CDR3 runs to 14 residues. CDR1 and CDR2 (germline): MDHEN, SYDVKM. Trimming removed 3 bases from V and 6 bases from J, with 12 bases in between. The CDR3: CASSFEGRGQPQHF. CDR3 DNA: TGTGCCAGCAGTTTCGAGGGTCGCGGTCAGCCCCAGCATTTT.

V and J are TRBV3-1 and TRBJ2-3; no reliable D call. CDR1 and CDR2 from the germline V gene are LGHDT and YNNKEL (reference sequence). This CDR3 has 12 amino acids. V was cut by 0 bases and J by 2 bases, with 0 bases left in between. The CDR3 protein is CASSQDTDTQYF. DNA for the CDR3: TGTGCCAGCAGCCAAGACACAGATACGCAGTATTTT.

J is TRBJ2-7 and V is TRBV25-1, with 9 positions matching TRBD1. With 9 bases clipped from V and 6 bases from J, the junction kept 12 bases outside the gene matches. Germline V gene lookup returns CDR1 MGHDK and CDR2 SYGVNS. CDR3 size: 14 residues. The CDR3 DNA reads TGTGCCAGACCTTCGGGACAGGGCTTGAGCGAGCAGTACGTC. Translation gives CARPSGQGLSEQYV.

The gene calls are TRBV15 and TRBJ2-4; TRBD1 agrees at 7 bases. Germline-derived CDR1 and CDR2 are LNHNV and YYDKDF (reference sequence). The CDR3 loop spans 16 amino acids. Trimming removed 1 base from V and 3 bases from J; junction bases left unmatched: 6. Here the CDR3 reads CATSRGLRDSKNIQYF. The CDR3 DNA sequence: TGTGCCACCAGCAGAGGACTCCGGGACAGCAAAAACATTCAGTACTTC.

Here the CDR3 reads CASSQVPDSNEKLFF. CDR3 nucleotides: TGTGCCAGCAGCCAAGTTCCGGACAGTAATGAAAAACTGTTTTTT. The chain combines TRBV3-1 with TRBJ1-4; D is perhaps TRBD1 (6 bases). Germline CDR1 LGHDT, CDR2 YNNKEL (reference sequence). The CDR3 loop spans 15 amino acids. Trimming left V 1 base short and J 4 bases short, with 10 bases between.

The chain joins TRBV7-2 to TRBJ1-5, with TRBD1 matching over 7 bases. Trimming took 1 base from V and 6 from J; bases not matched to a gene: 6. CDR1 and CDR2 (germline): SGHTA, FQGNSA. The CDR3 length is 15 residues. CDR3 nucleotides: TGTGCCAGCAGCTTAGATCAGGGGGGGACTCAGCCCCAGCATTTT. The encoded protein is CASSLDQGGTQPQHF.

This rearrangement joins TRBV12-3 or TRBV12-4 to TRBJ2-5; D remains unclear. CDR3 length: 14 amino acids. V shed 2 bases and J shed 7 bases, with 14 bases lying between them. The CDR3 is CASSLMISKRTQYF. The CDR3 DNA sequence: TGTGCCAGCAGTTTAATGATCTCGAAAAGGACCCAGTACTTC.

The chain employs TRBV5-1 and TRBJ2-7; 8 nucleotides align to TRBD1. V shed 4 bases and J 5 bases; nucleotides not matched to a gene: 5. The V gene's germline CDR1 is SGHRS and CDR2 YFSETQ. The CDR3 sequence is 13 residues long. The CDR3 DNA follows: TGCGCCAGCAGCAAGGACAGGGCAAACGAGCAGTACTTC. Its protein product is CASSKDRANEQYF.

The genes are TRBV7-9 and TRBJ2-7; 13 bases fit TRBD2. The CDR3 is 16 amino acids. The junction had 4 bases not matched to a gene; V was cut back by 5 bases and J by 0 bases. Germline assignment: CDR1 SEHNR and CDR2 FQNEAQ (reference sequence). DNA of the CDR3: TGTGCCAGCAGCCCGAGGACTAGCGGGAGCTCCTACGAGCAGTACGTC. It is translated as CASSPRTSGSSYEQYV.

The chain joins TRBV7-9 to TRBJ1-2, with a weak D call TRBD1 (6 bases). The CDR3 runs to 12 residues. Germline loops: CDR1 SEHNR, CDR2 FQNEAQ (reference sequence). V was trimmed by 5 bases and J by 8 bases, leaving 12 bases between them. The CDR3 DNA is TGTGCCAGCAGCGGGGGCCCGGGCGGCTACACCTTC. Its translation is CASSGGPGGYTF.

The V gene is TRBV27, the J gene TRBJ2-7; 7 nucleotides agree with TRBD1. Germline CDR1 is MNHEY and CDR2 is SMNVEV (reference sequence). V trimming: 5 bases; J trimming: 2 bases; junction bases outside the gene matches: 9. This CDR3 is 15 amino acids long. This CDR3 is CASSVGQEITYEQYF. CDR3 coding DNA: TGTGCCAGCAGTGTAGGACAGGAAATTACCTACGAGCAGTACTTC.

This clonotype was detected only once. Mismatch with germline at one junction end may stem from a read error. V gene TRBV25-1 combines with J gene TRBJ1-1; 7 bases map to TRBD1. CDR1 and CDR2 from the germline V gene are MGHDK and SYGVNS. The length of the CDR3 is 11 residues. The CDR3 region has the DNA TGTGCCAGCAGTGGGGGGACAGATTATCTCTTT. Protein: CASSGGTDYLF.

The chain combines TRBV20-1 with TRBJ1-5, with no clear D. The CDR3 sequence is 16 residues long. Germline V CDR1 and CDR2: DFQATT, SNEGSKA (reference sequence). The V end was cut by 3 bases, the J end by 4 bases, with 19 bases between. CDR3 in DNA: TGCAGTGCTAGTCGGCCCCAAAGTGACCCAAATCAGCCCCAGCATTTT. Protein product: CSASRPQSDPNQPQHF.

The chain has TRBV3-1 and TRBJ2-7; TRBD2 agrees at 7 bases. The CDR3 length is 13 residues. CDR1 and CDR2 (germline): LGHDT, YNNKEL (reference sequence). Unmatched junction bases numbered 3, after V lost 0 bases and J lost 7 bases. The CDR3 nucleotides are TGTGCCAGCAGCCAAGACCCAGCGGGGGAGCAGTACGTC. It yields the protein CASSQDPAGEQYV.

J is TRBJ2-3 and V is TRBV29-1, with D possibly TRBD1 on 6 matching bases. CDR3 size: 13 residues. CDR1 and CDR2 (germline): SQVTM, ANQGSEA. The V and J ends lost 4 bases and 0 bases respectively, with 8 bases between them. CDR3 loop: CSVAGVSTDTQYF. In nucleotides, the CDR3 is TGCAGCGTTGCAGGGGTGAGCACAGATACGCAGTATTTT.

This chain links TRBV7-9 with TRBJ2-7; no definite D call. CDR3 size: 13 residues. CDR1 and CDR2 (germline): SEHNR, FQNEAQ (reference sequence). Trimming took 0 bases from V and 3 from J, leaving 6 bases between them. This chain's CDR3 is CASSLAAIYEQYF. The CDR3 DNA sequence: TGTGCCAGCAGCTTAGCGGCGATCTACGAGCAGTACTTC.

V gene TRBV6-5 combines with J gene TRBJ2-1; TRBD2 agrees at 10 bases. CDR3 length equals 16 residues. Trimming took 0 bases from V and 5 from J; bases not matched to a gene: 4. The germline V gene encodes CDR1 MNHEY and CDR2 SVGAGI. CDR3 protein: CASSYSRLAGDNEQFF. CDR3 bases: TGTGCCAGCAGTTACTCTCGGCTAGCGGGGGACAATGAGCAGTTCTTC.

This sequence joins TRBV5-1 and TRBJ2-5, with D unclear. Per germline, CDR1 SGHRS and CDR2 YFSETQ. The CDR3 is 13 residues long. V lost 0 bases, J lost 4 bases, and 7 bases lay in between. The CDR3, as DNA: TGCGCCAGCAGCTTGGAGCCGGGAGAGACCCAGTACTTC. Translating it yields CASSLEPGETQYF.